This T cell receptor beta chain was observed in a study of T-cell memory formation after mild COVID-19. Study summary: The two donors had largely donor-specific TCR clusters. Findings of the study overall: CD4/CD8 balance held among clones contracting day 15 to 85, and later expanders leaned CD4+. Shrinking CD4+ clones were chiefly CM and EM; CD8+ ones were chiefly EMRA.

This clonotype was counted a few times. Its antigen is not identified. cDNA libraries for TCR alpha and TCR beta, carrying sample barcodes and UMIs, came from 5'RACE with constant-segment primers. TCRdb reanalysed the 5' RACE reads using MiXCR and keeps one entry per CDR3 protein. This sample has approximately 290,000 distinct CDR3 sequences, with 15% to 20% found just once. The CDR3 runs 10 residues. The V and J ends lost 8 bases and 5 bases respectively, with 7 bases between them. From germline, CDR1 is MNHEY and CDR2 SMNVEV (reference sequence). Material for sequencing was PBMCs or a T cell subset sorted from them (not recorded which). The receptor was isolated from a man aged 18 to 35 who had mild COVID-19 (a few samples of this study predate the infection). Cell type and time point are not known. This chain connects TRBV27 to TRBJ2-7; tentatively, D is TRBD1 (5 bases). The CDR3 nucleotides read TGTGCCAGCGGGGCCAACGAGCAGTACTTC. It translates to CASGANEQYF.